The clone carrying this T cell receptor (beta chain) showed up many times. Its antigen remains unidentified. TCRdb used MiXCR to reprocess the multiplex PCR reads, holding one entry per CDR3 protein. The sample holds some 85,000 distinct CDR3 sequences, around 28% seen once. Axillary draining lymph nodes of breast cancer patients supplied the node samples. This entry belongs to a study of breast tumors, draining lymph nodes, adjacent tissues. Study results and limitations: Data only fit, rather than demonstrated, lymph node origin of most tumor T cells.

This clonotype was sampled from a female donor with breast cancer. Some clones in this sample may be carry-over from other donors' samples. Specimen: axillary lymph node tissue.

CDR3 protein: CASSPTGGTGNTIYF. In DNA, the CDR3 is TGTGCCAGTAGTCCCACAGGGGGTACTGGAAACACCATATATTTT. The chain links TRBV19 to TRBJ1-3, with 8 positions matching TRBD1. The CDR3 covers 15 residues. The V segment lost 5 bases and the J segment 2 bases; nucleotides outside the gene matches: 5. CDR1 is LNHDA and CDR2 is SQIVND in the germline V gene (reference sequence).